These T cell receptor beta chains were read from a single sample in a study of blood T cells in healthy people across ages. From the 5' RACE reads, TCRdb called clonotypes with MiXCR, one entry per CDR3 protein. Of more than 900,000 distinct CDR3 sequences detected, 25% appear once; the ten largest clones hold about 0.8%. These data are also associated with another study on T cells of mothers and their children.

Sequenced sample: blood. The receptors derive from a girl aged 2 to 10 in good health. CDR3s include the opening cysteine and the closing phenylalanine or tryptophan. A D gene is named only where the DNA matches it firmly. A clone size is listed for some rows: how often the clone was seen (once, few, many), or a class if it is expanded.

J gene	V gene	clone size	D gene	CDR3 protein	CDR3 DNA
TRBJ2-7	TRBV27	.	.	CASSLSGREQYF	TGTGCCAGCAGTTTATCGGGCCGGGAGCAGTACTTC
TRBJ2-1	TRBV5-1	.	.	CASSSETGPPLNEQFF	TGCGCCAGCAGCTCCGAAACGGGCCCTCCGTTGAATGAGCAGTTCTTC
TRBJ2-1	TRBV20-1	few	TRBD2	CSARGFGTSGYNEQFF	TGCAGTGCTAGGGGGTTCGGGACTAGCGGCTACAATGAGCAGTTCTTC
TRBJ2-5	TRBV3-1	.	.	CASSPLEGAGVQYF	TGTGCCAGCAGCCCGTTGGAGGGGGCGGGGGTCCAGTACTTC
TRBJ1-3	TRBV28	.	.	CASSLNRNSGNTIYF	TGTGCCAGCAGTTTAAACCGGAACTCTGGAAACACCATATATTTT
TRBJ2-7	TRBV29-1	few	.	CSVAPGRGPYEQYF	TGCAGCGTTGCCCCGGGACGGGGACCCTACGAGCAGTACTTC
TRBJ2-7	TRBV20-1	.	.	CSARGLNSLIYEQYF	TGCAGTGCTAGAGGACTAAACAGCCTGATCTACGAGCAGTACTTC
TRBJ2-3	TRBV4-2	many	TRBD2	CASSQGLAGGDTQYF	TGTGCCAGCAGCCAGGGACTAGCGGGAGGAGATACGCAGTATTTT
TRBJ2-1	TRBV20-1	.	TRBD1	CSARTGGNEQFF	TGCAGTGCTAGGACAGGGGGCAATGAGCAGTTCTTC
TRBJ2-7	TRBV29-1	.	.	CSVEFPESYEQYF	TGCAGCGTTGAATTTCCAGAATCCTACGAGCAGTACTTC
TRBJ1-1	TRBV25-1	few	.	CASSNSGGTEAFF	TGTGCCAGCAGTAATTCGGGCGGCACTGAAGCTTTCTTT
TRBJ1-4	TRBV7-8	.	.	CASSLDRGGREKLFF	TGTGCCAGCAGCTTAGACCGAGGGGGGAGGGAAAAACTGTTTTTT
TRBJ2-3	TRBV6-6	few	TRBD1	CASARLTGESTDTQYF	TGTGCCTCAGCCCGCCTGACAGGGGAAAGTACAGATACGCAGTATTTT
TRBJ2-7	TRBV7-8	.	TRBD1	CASSLRQGMKQYF	TGTGCCAGCAGTTTAAGACAGGGGATGAAGCAGTACTTC
TRBJ1-6	TRBV12-3/TRBV12-4	.	.	CASRTGTLYSPLHF	TGTGCCAGCAGAACCGGGACACTCTATTCACCCCTCCACTTT
TRBJ2-5	TRBV29-1	.	.	CSVGTRKETQYF	TGCAGCGTTGGGACAAGAAAAGAGACCCAGTACTTC
TRBJ1-5	TRBV5-1	few	TRBD1	CASSPGGTDGQPQHF	TGCGCCAGCAGCCCCGGAGGGACAGACGGTCAGCCCCAGCATTTT
TRBJ2-3	TRBV28	few	.	CASSYGASTDTQYF	TGTGCCAGCAGTTATGGTGCCAGCACAGATACGCAGTATTTT
TRBJ2-7	TRBV4-1	few	.	CASSQIGISYEQYF	TGCGCCAGCAGCCAAATTGGCATCTCCTACGAGCAGTACTTC
TRBJ1-1	TRBV28	few	.	CASTLTHLAPEAFF	TGTGCCAGCACTTTAACTCACCTTGCCCCCGAAGCTTTCTTT
TRBJ2-7	TRBV19	few	.	CASSIDPWPYEQYF	TGTGCCAGTAGTATAGATCCCTGGCCCTACGAGCAGTACTTC
TRBJ2-1	TRBV6-1	.	TRBD2	CASSDGLAGRDEQFF	TGTGCCAGCAGTGACGGACTAGCGGGGAGGGATGAGCAGTTCTTC
TRBJ1-4	TRBV27	few	TRBD1	CASSFQGEDEKLFF	TGTGCCAGCAGTTTTCAGGGGGAAGATGAAAAACTGTTTTTT
TRBJ1-2	TRBV29-1	few	TRBD1	CSVPGQGALGYTF	TGCAGCGTCCCGGGACAGGGGGCGCTTGGCTACACCTTC
TRBJ2-5	TRBV11-2	.	.	CASSSSTERQETQYF	TGTGCCAGCAGCTCGTCGACAGAGCGCCAAGAGACCCAGTACTTC
TRBJ1-2	TRBV4-3	few	TRBD1	CASSQVQGLYGYTF	TGCGCCAGCAGCCAAGTACAGGGGCTATATGGCTACACCTTC
TRBJ2-7	TRBV6-5	few	.	CASRTEFLSYEQYF	TGTGCCAGCAGGACGGAGTTCCTCTCCTACGAGCAGTACTTC